The 23 T cell receptor beta chains reported below all come from one sample, sequenced in a study of cytomegalovirus exposure and HLA in healthy donors. PCR primers comprised 60 Vbeta and 13 Jbeta primers. TCRdb keeps only in-frame clones here, not all; method: immunoSEQ multiplex PCR. Found here are 120,000 or so clones, about 83% of them singletons; the top ten hold about 3.4%. Sequences were obtained from PBMCs. These TCRs come from a man aged 25 to 45 in good health and CMV-seronegative.

V and J are TRBV29-1 and TRBJ1-2; TRBD1 might be the D (6 bases). The CDR3 length is 14 residues. V shed 2 bases and J shed 4 bases, with 14 bases lying between them. Germline values: CDR1 SQVTM, CDR2 ANQGSEA. The CDR3: CSVETGKLPYGYTF. CDR3 DNA sequence: TGCAGCGTTGAAACAGGGAAGTTGCCCTATGGCTACACCTTC.

This clone appeared once. The chain recombines TRBV5-1 with TRBJ1-5; 12 nucleotides agree with TRBD1. The trim removed 0 bases at V and 2 bases at J, leaving 6 bases unmatched. The V gene's germline CDR1 is SGHRS and CDR2 YFSETQ. This CDR3 is built from 18 residues. CDR3 sequence: CASSLGGTGGAGNQPQHF. The CDR3 nucleotides read TGCGCCAGCAGCTTGGGTGGGACAGGGGGCGCGGGCAATCAGCCCCAGCATTTT.

This clone was detected a few times. The V call is TRBV19, the J call TRBJ1-5; D not certain. This CDR3 is 13 amino acids long. In germline, CDR1 is LNHDA, CDR2 SQIVND (reference sequence). The V and J ends lost 6 bases and 6 bases respectively, with 12 bases between them. The CDR3 sequence: CASSLNLGQPQHF. In DNA, the CDR3 is TGTGCCAGTAGCTTGAACCTCGGTCAGCCCCAGCATTTT.

The J gene is TRBJ2-7, the V gene TRBV27; 8 bases match TRBD2. The germline gives CDR1 MNHEY, CDR2 SMNVEV (reference sequence). CDR3 length: 15 residues. Trimming cost V 6 bases and J 2 bases; bases outside gene matches: 9. CDR3 sequence: CASSRPGSGTYEQYF. CDR3 DNA sequence: TGTGCCAGCAGCCGCCCTGGTAGCGGGACCTACGAGCAGTACTTC.

J is TRBJ2-5 and V is TRBV7-9; 11 nucleotides align to TRBD1. The V segment lost 4 bases and the J segment 5 bases; nucleotides outside the gene matches: 6. Germline V gene lookup returns CDR1 SEHNR and CDR2 FQNEAQ (reference sequence). The CDR3 totals 15 residues. CDR3 coding DNA: TGTGCCAGCAGCTCGGGACAGGGGGTTGGCGAGACCCAGTACTTC. Translated, it gives CASSSGQGVGETQYF.

In this sample, this clone turned up a few times. The rearrangement uses TRBV14 and TRBJ2-3; tentative D call: TRBD2 (6 bases). Trimming stripped 4 bases from V and 3 bases from J, with 14 bases between. The V gene's germline CDR1 is SGHDN and CDR2 FVKESK. The CDR3 extends over 15 amino acids. The CDR3 loop reads CASSPWGVWTDTQYF. The CDR3 coding sequence is TGTGCCAGCAGCCCCTGGGGGGTCTGGACAGATACGCAGTATTTT.

The chain links TRBV7-2 to TRBJ2-7; D call uncertain. Trimming shortened V by 6 bases and J by 7 bases, and 19 bases separated the two germline ends. Germline CDR1 is SGHTA and CDR2 is FQGNSA. The CDR3 runs to 14 residues. CDR3 DNA sequence: TGTGCCAGCAGTTCGCCGAATCAGAGGTGGGAGCAGTACTTC. Translation gives CASSSPNQRWEQYF.

This clone was seen more than once but under ten times. J is TRBJ2-7 and V is TRBV6-1; the D is unclear. Germline-derived CDR1 and CDR2 are MNHNS and SASEGT. The V end lost 4 bases, the J end lost 4 bases, and 11 bases lay between the germline ends. The length of the CDR3 is 13 residues. CDR3 protein: CASSGGQDYEQYF. The CDR3 region has the DNA TGTGCCAGCAGTGGCGGTCAAGATTACGAGCAGTACTTC.

V gene TRBV27 combines with J gene TRBJ2-7, with 8 bases aligning to TRBD2. V trimming: 5 bases; J trimming: 3 bases; junction bases outside the gene matches: 3. CDR1 is MNHEY and CDR2 is SMNVEV in the germline V gene (reference sequence). The CDR3 consists of 13 residues. CDR3 loop: CASSRGGLYEQYF. The DNA of the CDR3 is TGTGCCAGCAGTCGGGGGGGCCTCTACGAGCAGTACTTC.

V usage is TRBV4-2 and J usage is TRBJ1-3; possible D gene TRBD1, 6 bases. The CDR3 loop spans 17 amino acids. The V gene's germline CDR1 is LGHNA and CDR2 YNFKEQ. V shed 0 bases and J shed 0 bases, with 12 bases lying between them. CDR3 bases: TGTGCCAGCAGCCAAGATTTGGGACACGGCTCTGGAAACACCATATATTTT. Encoded protein: CASSQDLGHGSGNTIYF.

J is TRBJ1-2 and V is TRBV6-5; 7 bases line up with TRBD1. Trimming cost V 6 bases and J 7 bases; bases outside gene matches: 5. The CDR3 length is 12 residues. Germline V gene sequence: CDR1 MNHEY, CDR2 SVGAGI. CDR3 sequence (DNA): TGTGCCAGCAGCTCGGGGACAGCTGGCTACACCTTC. Amino acid sequence: CASSSGTAGYTF.

The V gene is TRBV15, the J gene TRBJ1-4; TRBD1 agrees at 8 bases. The V and J ends lost 10 bases and 6 bases, in that order; junction bases with no gene match: 7. The CDR3 length is 13 residues. From germline, CDR1 is LNHNV and CDR2 YYDKDF (reference sequence). CDR3 amino acids: CASAGTGDEKLFF. In DNA, the CDR3 is TGTGCCAGCGCCGGGACAGGAGATGAAAAACTGTTTTTT.

The chain combines TRBV5-6 with TRBJ2-5; the D gene is possibly TRBD2 (6 bases). The CDR3 is made up of 15 amino acids. V was clipped by 3 bases and J by 2 bases, with 14 bases between them. Germline V gene lookup returns CDR1 SGHDT and CDR2 YYEEEE. This chain's CDR3 is CASSSIGGGQETQYF. DNA of the CDR3: TGTGCCAGCAGCTCTATCGGTGGGGGGCAAGAGACCCAGTACTTC.

The J gene is TRBJ2-5, the V gene TRBV5-1; 10 nucleotides agree with TRBD2. V trimming: 0 bases; J trimming: 1 base; junction bases outside the gene matches: 6. This CDR3 has 17 residues. Germline CDR1 reads SGHRS; CDR2 reads YFSETQ. CDR3: CASSLAGVAGGQETQYF. Written as DNA, the CDR3 is TGCGCCAGCAGCTTGGCCGGGGTAGCGGGAGGCCAAGAGACCCAGTACTTC. Looking up the rest from reference TRBV5-1 and TRBJ2-5 gives the full variable domain: KAGVTQTPRYLIKTRGQQVTLSCSPISGHRSVSWYQQTPGQGLQFLFEYFSETQRNKGNFPGRFSGRQFSNSRSEMNVSTLELGDSALYLCASSLAGVAGGQETQYFGPGTRLLVL.

J is TRBJ1-2 and V is TRBV27; D may be TRBD1 (5 bases). Trimming took off 2 bases at V and 4 bases at J, with 14 bases between the two ends. The germline CDR1 and CDR2 sequences are MNHEY and SMNVEV (reference sequence). The CDR3 length is 15 residues. The CDR3 region has the DNA TGTGCCAGCAGTTTAAGGGGAAACGGTGCCTATGGCTACACCTTC. It yields the protein CASSLRGNGAYGYTF.

This chain joins TRBV7-2 and TRBJ1-1, with 7 nucleotides matching TRBD1. This CDR3 is 15 amino acids long. V shed 5 bases and J 5 bases; nucleotides not matched to a gene: 11. CDR1 and CDR2 from the germline V gene are SGHTA and FQGNSA. The CDR3: CASSARQGLTTEAFF. The CDR3 coding sequence is TGTGCCAGCAGCGCCCGACAGGGCTTGACTACTGAAGCTTTCTTT. Together with reference TRBV7-2 and TRBJ1-1, the CDR3 gives the full variable domain: GAGVSQSPSNKVTEKGKDVELRCDPISGHTALYWYRQSLGQGLEFLIYFQGNSAPDKSGLPSDRFSAERTGGSVSTLTIQRTQQEDSAVYLCASSARQGLTTEAFFGQGTRLTVV.

V is TRBV11-2 and J is TRBJ1-6, with D maybe TRBD1 (6 bases). Trimming removed 0 bases from V and 10 bases from J, with 13 bases in between. CDR3 length: 15 amino acids. The germline CDR1 and CDR2 sequences are SGHAT and FQNNGV. CDR3 loop: CASSLDRGARSPLHF. In nucleotides, the CDR3 is TGTGCCAGCAGCTTAGATCGGGGGGCTCGCTCACCCCTCCACTTT.

J is TRBJ2-7 and V is TRBV6-1, with 7 bases lining up with TRBD1. The CDR3 totals 12 residues. V shed 5 bases and J 4 bases; nucleotides not matched to a gene: 2. The germline CDR1 and CDR2 sequences are MNHNS and SASEGT. The CDR3 loop is CASSIQGYEQYF. The CDR3 DNA reads TGTGCCAGCAGTATACAGGGGTACGAGCAGTACTTC.

This clone was counted a single time. V gene TRBV13 combines with J gene TRBJ2-1, with 8 bases aligning to TRBD1. Germline lookup yields CDR1 PRHDT and CDR2 FYEKMQ (reference sequence). The CDR3 runs to 17 residues. V shed 5 bases and J 4 bases; nucleotides not matched to a gene: 13. The DNA for the CDR3 is TGTGCCAGCAGCCCGCAGCGACAGGGGCTCACTTACAATGAGCAGTTCTTC. Encoded protein: CASSPQRQGLTYNEQFF.

The table lists this clone with a few counts. This chain joins TRBV28 and TRBJ1-6; D remains ambiguous. Trimming took 8 bases from V and 7 from J, leaving 15 bases between them. The CDR3 is 14 residues long. Germline V gives CDR1 MDHEN, CDR2 SYDVKM. CDR3 DNA: TGTGCCAGCCTCTTGGCAGTTGGCAATTCACCCCTCCACTTT. Its protein product is CASLLAVGNSPLHF.

V usage is TRBV5-4 and J usage is TRBJ1-4, with 8 bases identical to TRBD1. Losses at the gene ends were 4 bases for V and 6 bases for J; bases not matched to a gene: 8. The germline gives CDR1 SGHNT, CDR2 YYREEE (reference sequence). The CDR3 sequence is 15 residues long. DNA for the CDR3: TGTGCCAGCAGCATAGCGTCAGGGGGCGATGAAAAACTGTTTTTT. Amino acids: CASSIASGGDEKLFF. The whole variable domain, filled in from reference TRBV5-4 and TRBJ1-4, reads ETGVTQSPTHLIKTRGQQVTLRCSSQSGHNTVSWYQQALGQGPQFIFQYYREEENGRGNFPPRFSGLQFPNYSSELNVNALELDDSALYLCASSIASGGDEKLFFGSGTQLSVL.

The genes are TRBV28 and TRBJ2-2, with 9 bases that match TRBD1. V shed 5 bases, J shed 6 bases, and the junction held 13 bases outside the gene matches. Germline V gene lookup returns CDR1 MDHEN and CDR2 SYDVKM. The CDR3 is 17 residues long. CDR3 protein: CASSGSGTGWRPGELFF. The DNA of the CDR3 is TGTGCCAGCAGTGGATCCGGGACAGGGTGGCGCCCCGGGGAGCTGTTTTTT.

This chain connects TRBV19 to TRBJ1-2, with D hard to call. With 6 bases removed from V and 7 bases from J, the gap between germline ends came to 18 bases. Per germline, CDR1 LNHDA and CDR2 SQIVND (reference sequence). There are 14 residues in the CDR3. CDR3 loop: CASRFDRGWPGYTF. In DNA form, the CDR3 reads TGTGCCAGTAGATTCGATCGGGGATGGCCTGGCTACACCTTC.